The 28 T cell receptor beta chains in this list originate from one sample, sequenced in a study of beta chain features in type 1 diabetes. cDNA synthesis used the whole RNA isolate, giving expressed TCRB sequences. Generated by immunoSEQ multiplex PCR, the TCRdb table keeps only in-frame clones and is missing some. This repertoire shows around 320,000 clones, about 15% found once; its top ten account for over 5%. Specimen: central memory CD4+ T cells from blood. All receptors derive from a man aged 25 to 40 in good health.

The sample holds a few counts of this clone. This chain uses TRBV5-4 with TRBJ1-3; D perhaps matches TRBD1 (6 bases). The CDR3 extends over 13 amino acids. V lost 4 bases and J lost 7, with 12 bases in between. In germline, CDR1 is SGHNT, CDR2 YYREEE (reference sequence). In DNA form, the CDR3 reads TGTGCCAGCAGCCAAGAAACAGGGAACACCATATATTTT. Translation: CASSQETGNTIYF.

The J gene is TRBJ2-6, the V gene TRBV4-2; D unclear. The CDR3 has 15 residues. Trimming cost V 5 bases and J 4 bases, with 12 bases left between them. Germline lookup yields CDR1 LGHNA and CDR2 YNFKEQ. CDR3 nucleotide sequence: TGTGCCAGCAGCTCACCGGGCCTAGGGGCCAACGTCCTGACTTTC. Translated: CASSSPGLGANVLTF.

This clone was found a few times. This chain joins TRBV2 and TRBJ2-7; tentative D call: TRBD1 (5 bases). This CDR3 is 15 amino acids long. The V gene's germline CDR1 is SNHLY and CDR2 FYNNEI. With 4 bases removed from V and 0 bases from J, the gap between germline ends came to 13 bases. CDR3 sequence: CASSGGAGVSYEQYF. Here the CDR3 DNA reads TGTGCCAGCAGTGGTGGGGCAGGAGTCTCCTACGAGCAGTACTTC.

This clone was picked up a small number of times. The genes are TRBV15 and TRBJ2-7; 10 bases match TRBD2. Germline-derived CDR1 and CDR2 are LNHNV and YYDKDF (reference sequence). After removal of 4 bases from V and 2 bases from J, the junction contained 5 bases not matched to a gene. This CDR3 region has 15 residues. The CDR3 spells CATSIGTSEPYEQYF. DNA for the CDR3: TGTGCCACCAGCATTGGGACTAGCGAGCCCTACGAGCAGTACTTC.

The chain uses TRBV4-3 and TRBJ2-1; TRBD1 agrees at 8 bases. The ends lost 0 bases at V and 6 bases at J; junction bases unmatched: 4. Germline CDR1 and CDR2: LGHNA and YSLEER. The CDR3 runs 15 residues. In nucleotides, the CDR3 is TGCGCCAGCAGCCAAGATCAGGGGGCGAGCAATGAGCAGTTCTTC. Its translation: CASSQDQGASNEQFF.

This clone was seen a handful of times. CDR3 nucleotide sequence: TGCAGCGTTCAAATGACAGCTGGAAACACCATATATTTT. Its protein is CSVQMTAGNTIYF. V gene TRBV29-1 combines with J gene TRBJ1-3; weak D call: TRBD1 (5 bases). The CDR3 runs 13 residues. CDR1 is SQVTM and CDR2 is ANQGSEA in the germline V gene. V lost 5 bases and J lost 2, with 10 bases in between.

This clone was picked up many times. This chain connects TRBV15 to TRBJ2-2; D is undetermined. The CDR3 spans 12 residues. From germline, CDR1 is LNHNV and CDR2 YYDKDF (reference sequence). V lost 4 bases and J lost 7, with 7 bases in between. CDR3 sequence (DNA): TGTGCCACCAGCACCGAACTCGGGGAGCTGTTTTTT. Translating gives CATSTELGELFF.

The chain uses TRBV5-6 and TRBJ1-3; D uncertain. The V and J ends lost 4 bases and 1 base respectively, with 12 bases between them. Germline V gives CDR1 SGHDT, CDR2 YYEEEE. The CDR3 runs to 15 residues. The CDR3 spells CASSQIKVSGNTIYF. The DNA for the CDR3 is TGTGCCAGCAGCCAAATCAAGGTTTCTGGAAACACCATATATTTT.

This sequence joins TRBV4-3 and TRBJ2-3; TRBD1 or TRBD2 may be the D gene (5 bases each). CDR1 LGHNA and CDR2 YSLEER come from the germline V gene. Trimming cost V 0 bases and J 0 bases, with 13 bases left between them. The CDR3 has 17 amino acids. The DNA of the CDR3 is TGCGCCAGCAGCCAAGAACTCCGGGGACCGAGCACAGATACGCAGTATTTT. It specifies CASSQELRGPSTDTQYF.

This clone has just a few counts. V is TRBV4-3 and J is TRBJ1-2, with 9 nucleotides matching TRBD1. The CDR3 spans 14 residues. Germline V gene sequence: CDR1 LGHNA, CDR2 YSLEER. J lost 6 bases, V lost 1 base, and 3 bases had no gene match. The CDR3 protein is CASSQVGQGDGYTF. Here the CDR3 DNA reads TGCGCCAGCAGCCAAGTGGGACAGGGTGATGGCTACACCTTC.

The chain couples TRBV27 to TRBJ1-4; D is perhaps TRBD1 (5 bases). Germline V gives CDR1 MNHEY, CDR2 SMNVEV (reference sequence). This CDR3 is 13 amino acids long. Trimming took 8 bases from V and 8 from J, leaving 15 bases between them. CDR3: CASSGRALEKLFF. The CDR3 DNA sequence: TGTGCCAGCTCTGGCAGGGCATTAGAAAAACTGTTTTTT.

This clone has just a few counts. V gene TRBV7-2 combines with J gene TRBJ2-3; D is undetermined. CDR1 is SGHTA and CDR2 is FQGNSA in the germline V gene. This CDR3 region has 14 residues. V lost 5 bases and J lost 3, with 12 bases in between. CDR3 residues: CASSPWAATDTQYF. As DNA, the CDR3 is TGTGCCAGCAGCCCCTGGGCAGCGACAGATACGCAGTATTTT.

The chain uses TRBV6-6 and TRBJ1-1; 7 positions agree with TRBD1. V was clipped by 6 bases and J by 6 bases; unmatched bases: 16. CDR1 and CDR2 from the germline V gene are MNHNY and SVGAGI (reference sequence). The CDR3 runs 16 residues. The CDR3 sequence: CASSSQTPLTGSEAFF. CDR3 DNA sequence: TGTGCCAGCAGCTCACAAACTCCTTTGACAGGGTCTGAAGCTTTCTTT.

This clone has more than one count but fewer than ten. This sequence joins TRBV5-1 and TRBJ1-2, with a possible D match to TRBD1 (5 bases). This CDR3 has 14 residues. V was trimmed by 0 bases and J by 7 bases, leaving 13 bases between them. Per germline, CDR1 SGHRS and CDR2 YFSETQ. For the CDR3, the DNA is TGCGCCAGCAGCTTGGAGTCGGTCGGGGGTGGCTACACCTTC. Translated, it gives CASSLESVGGGYTF.

This sequence joins TRBV6-1 and TRBJ2-7; TRBD1 might be the D (6 bases). The germline V gene encodes CDR1 MNHNS and CDR2 SASEGT. The length of the CDR3 is 13 residues. Trimming took off 8 bases at V and 0 bases at J, with 11 bases between the two ends. CDR3 residues: CASARQASYEQYV. DNA for the CDR3: TGTGCCAGCGCCAGACAGGCCTCCTACGAGCAGTACGTC.

A few counts support this clone. The rearrangement links TRBV6-1 to TRBJ1-5, with 7 bases fitting TRBD1. The V segment lost 6 bases and the J segment 4 bases; nucleotides outside the gene matches: 9. Germline V lookup: CDR1 MNHNS, CDR2 SASEGT. The CDR3 runs 15 residues. This chain's CDR3 is CASSGQALGNQPQHF. CDR3 in DNA: TGTGCCAGCAGCGGACAGGCGCTGGGGAATCAGCCCCAGCATTTT.

This clone was counted between two and nine times. V gene TRBV7-3 combines with J gene TRBJ2-1; possibly TRBD2 for D (5 bases). CDR1 and CDR2 (germline): SGHTA, FQGTGA. V gave up 4 bases and J gave up 0 bases, with 10 bases separating them. The CDR3 has 15 residues. CDR3 sequence (DNA): TGTGCCAGCAGCTCCGGCACTAGCTCCTACAATGAGCAGTTCTTC. It specifies CASSSGTSSYNEQFF.

The chain uses TRBV7-2 and TRBJ2-5, with 10 bases matching TRBD1. The germline CDR1 and CDR2 sequences are SGHTA and FQGNSA. V shed 4 bases, J shed 10 bases, and the junction held 15 bases outside the gene matches. The CDR3 runs 16 residues. The CDR3 DNA sequence: TGTGCCAGCAGCTCACAACCTTCCGGGACAGGGGTTGTCCAGTACTTC. The encoded protein is CASSSQPSGTGVVQYF.

This chain links TRBV10-1 with TRBJ2-3; TRBD2 matches at 13 bases. The germline V gene encodes CDR1 WNHNN and CDR2 SYGVQD (reference sequence). This CDR3 region has 17 residues. J gave up 6 bases and V 2 bases, and 8 bases lay outside the gene matches. The CDR3 DNA is TGCGCCAGCAGTGAGGACTTACTAGCGGGGGGGGAGGATACGCAGTATTTT. Its protein product is CASSEDLLAGGEDTQYF.

V is TRBV19 and J is TRBJ1-6; TRBD1 agrees at 7 bases. CDR3 length: 15 amino acids. From germline, CDR1 is LNHDA and CDR2 SQIVND (reference sequence). The J segment lost 5 bases and the V segment lost 6 bases, leaving 7 bases of the junction unmatched. CDR3 sequence (DNA): TGTGCCAGTAGACAGGGGCAAGGAAATAATTCACCCCTCCACTTT. Its translation: CASRQGQGNNSPLHF.

This clone was detected a few times. The genes are TRBV10-3 and TRBJ2-3; weak D call: TRBD2 (6 bases). The V gene's germline CDR1 is ENHRY and CDR2 SYGVKD. This CDR3 has 15 residues. V lost 11 bases and J lost 4, with 22 bases in between. The CDR3 here is CASVDNNGGADTQYF. CDR3 in DNA: TGTGCCTCCGTCGACAACAACGGGGGTGCAGATACGCAGTATTTT.

This chain uses TRBV2 with TRBJ2-1, with TRBD2 identical over 9 bases. V lost 7 bases and J lost 0; bases outside the gene matches: 16. CDR3 size: 19 residues. Germline lookup yields CDR1 SNHLY and CDR2 FYNNEI. The CDR3 protein is CASTTVVLAGTSSYNEQFF. CDR3 nucleotides: TGTGCCAGCACCACGGTGGTGCTAGCGGGGACCAGCTCCTACAATGAGCAGTTCTTC.

The rearrangement uses TRBV12-5 and TRBJ2-2; TRBD2 might be the D (6 bases). This CDR3 is built from 17 residues. CDR1 and CDR2 (germline): LGHNT, FRNRAP. Trimming took 7 bases from V and 2 from J, leaving 20 bases between them. CDR3 sequence reads: CASELGGTAFNTGELFF. The CDR3 DNA reads TGTGCTAGTGAATTGGGAGGTACGGCGTTTAACACCGGGGAGCTGTTTTTT.

A note on this clone: Other DNA sequences in this specimen translate into the identical CDR3. The chain combines TRBV5-4 with TRBJ2-3; no firm D call. The CDR3 has 11 residues. The V gene's germline CDR1 is SGHNT and CDR2 YYREEE (reference sequence). V dropped 4 bases and J dropped 0 bases, with 0 bases sitting between them. The CDR3 spells CASSSTDTQYF. The CDR3 DNA reads TGTGCCAGCAGCAGCACAGATACGCAGTATTTT.

This clone was detected a few times. The chain uses TRBV19 and TRBJ1-1; D may be TRBD1 (5 bases). Germline V gives CDR1 LNHDA, CDR2 SQIVND (reference sequence). V gave up 5 bases and J gave up 1 base, with 20 bases separating them. CDR3 size: 17 residues. The CDR3 DNA follows: TGTGCCAGTAGTCGGCGAATCGGGGGGACCACGAACACTGAAGCTTTCTTT. This codes for CASSRRIGGTTNTEAFF.

The sample holds a few counts of this clone. The rearrangement joins TRBV30 to TRBJ2-5, with 9 bases aligning to TRBD2. The germline V gene encodes CDR1 GTSNPN and CDR2 SVGIG (reference sequence). With V trimmed by 3 bases and J by 3 bases, 5 bases remained unmatched. This CDR3 is 14 amino acids long. The CDR3 nucleotides are TGTGCCTGGAGCGGGACTAGCCTGAAAGAGACCCAGTACTTC. It specifies CAWSGTSLKETQYF.

The chain recombines TRBV7-3 with TRBJ2-3; TRBD1 matches 9 bases. This CDR3 is 14 amino acids long. The V gene end was trimmed by 4 bases and the J gene end by 5 bases; junction bases not matched to a gene: 4. Germline CDR1 SGHTA, CDR2 FQGTGA. The CDR3: CASSSTGGGDTQYF. CDR3 nucleotide sequence: TGTGCCAGCAGCTCGACAGGGGGAGGAGATACGCAGTATTTT.

A few counts support this clone. The CDR3 is CASSERTGSEDTQYF. The CDR3 DNA reads as TGCGCCAGCAGCGAACGGACAGGGTCCGAAGATACGCAGTATTTT. The chain couples TRBV5-1 to TRBJ2-3, with 8 bases that match TRBD1. The V gene end was trimmed by 4 bases and the J gene end by 5 bases; junction bases not matched to a gene: 9. The CDR3 is 15 residues long. The germline V gene encodes CDR1 SGHRS and CDR2 YFSETQ.